The 2 T cell receptor beta chains in this list originate from one sample, sequenced in a study of T cells in Graves' hyperthyroidism and ophthalmopathy. What was amplified from RNA transcripts were TCR beta CDR3 regions. The HTBI primer set was used in a first-round RT-PCR of the TCR CDR3. TCRdb reprocessed the multiplex PCR reads via MiXCR and lists one record per CDR3 protein. The sample shows about 52,000 distinct CDR3 sequences, less than 60% of them seen only once. Sequencing was performed on blood. These receptors were taken from a woman aged 45-59 years with Graves' ophthalmopathy.

Comment on this clonotype: This CDR3 fails to terminate in the conserved phenylalanine or tryptophan, so it likely reflects a read error. The rearrangement links TRBV7-2 to TRBJ2-5; D call uncertain. This CDR3 comprises 14 residues. In germline, CDR1 is SGHTA, CDR2 FQGNSA. The V and J ends lost 5 bases and 1 base respectively, with 11 bases between them. CDR3: CASSPRVAQETQYC. The CDR3 DNA reads as TGTGCCAGCAGCCCCCGAGTAGCCCAAGAGACCCAGTACTGC.

V is TRBV15 and J is TRBJ2-2; D unclear. The CDR3 contains 13 residues. Trimming took off 1 base at V and 4 bases at J, with 4 bases between the two ends. Germline V CDR1 and CDR2: LNHNV, YYDKDF (reference sequence). Written as DNA, the CDR3 is TGTGCCACCAGCAGAGGTAGCACCGGGGAGCTGTTTTTT. This translates into CATSRGSTGELFF.